This T cell receptor beta chain is from a study of OX40 agonist ivuxolimab in advanced cancers. Findings and limits, study-wide: At 0.1 to 3.0 mg/kg, clonal expansion of CD4+ and CD8+ blood T cells had occurred by week 6.

Repertoires were generated with immunoSEQ multiplex PCR, while TCRdb's copy carries only in-frame clones and drops some. The sample lists tens of thousands of clones; 65% to 90% were seen once. As regards this clone: Its antigen is unidentified.

The input for sequencing was CD4+ or CD8+ T cells sorted from blood, taken in a trial of the OX40 agonist ivuxolimab. The sequence was collected from an adult with an advanced solid tumor such as melanoma, head and neck, liver or kidney cancer.

The CDR3 spells CASSILGRNNEKLFF. The DNA of the CDR3 is TGTGCCAGTAGTATCTTAGGCAGGAACAATGAAAAACTGTTTTTT. V usage is TRBV19 and J usage is TRBJ1-4, with unresolved D. Trimming took 3 bases from V and 5 from J, leaving 13 bases between them. Germline assignment: CDR1 LNHDA and CDR2 SQIVND (reference sequence). This CDR3 is built from 15 residues.